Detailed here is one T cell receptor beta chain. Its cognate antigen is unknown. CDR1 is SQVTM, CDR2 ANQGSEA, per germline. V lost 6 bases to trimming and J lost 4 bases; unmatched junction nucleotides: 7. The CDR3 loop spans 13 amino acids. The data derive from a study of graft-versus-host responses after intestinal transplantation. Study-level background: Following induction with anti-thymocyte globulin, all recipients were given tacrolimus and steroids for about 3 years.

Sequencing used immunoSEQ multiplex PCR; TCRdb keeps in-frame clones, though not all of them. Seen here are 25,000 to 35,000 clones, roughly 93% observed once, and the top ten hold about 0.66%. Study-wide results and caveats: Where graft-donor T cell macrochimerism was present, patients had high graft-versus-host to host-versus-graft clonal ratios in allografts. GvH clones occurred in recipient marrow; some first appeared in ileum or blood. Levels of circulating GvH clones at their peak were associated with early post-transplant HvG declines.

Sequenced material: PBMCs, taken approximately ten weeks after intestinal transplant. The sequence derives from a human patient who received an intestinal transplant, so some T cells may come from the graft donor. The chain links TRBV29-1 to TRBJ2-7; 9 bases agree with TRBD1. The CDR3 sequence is CSVPTGQGYEQYF. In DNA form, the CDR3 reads TGCAGCGTCCCCACGGGACAGGGTTACGAGCAGTACTTC.